What follows describes a single T cell receptor beta chain. Through a sample-barcoded 5' primer and a J-beta primer mix, a second PCR was run for roughly 7 to 12 cycles. TCRdb used MiXCR to reprocess the 5' RACE reads, holding one entry per CDR3 protein. The sample shows over 950,000 distinct CDR3 sequences, about 53% of them seen only once. The sample originates from a study of blood T cells in healthy people across ages. The CDR3 length is 14 residues. Trimming took off 0 bases at V and 5 bases at J, with 10 bases between the two ends. The germline CDR1 and CDR2 sequences are ENHRY and SYGVKD. This chain joins TRBV10-3 and TRBJ1-1; TRBD1 is a possible D gene (5 bases). The specimen was blood. The receptor comes from an older woman in good health. Written as DNA, the CDR3 is TGTGCCATCAGTGAGTCGCAGGGAGAGACTGAAGCTTTCTTT. It translates to CAISESQGETEAFF.